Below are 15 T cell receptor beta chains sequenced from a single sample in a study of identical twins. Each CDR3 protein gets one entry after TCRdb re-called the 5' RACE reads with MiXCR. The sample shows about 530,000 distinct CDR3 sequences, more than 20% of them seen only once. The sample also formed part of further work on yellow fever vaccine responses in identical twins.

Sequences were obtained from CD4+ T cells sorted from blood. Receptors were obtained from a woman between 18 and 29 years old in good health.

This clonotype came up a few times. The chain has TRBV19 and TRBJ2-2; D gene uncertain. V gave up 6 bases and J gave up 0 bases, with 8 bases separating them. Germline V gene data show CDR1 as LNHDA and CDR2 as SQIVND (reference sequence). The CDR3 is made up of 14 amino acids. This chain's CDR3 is CASSENSNTGELFF. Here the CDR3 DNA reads TGTGCCAGTAGCGAAAATTCGAACACCGGGGAGCTGTTTTTT. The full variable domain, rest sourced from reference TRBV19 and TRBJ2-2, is DGGITQSPKYLFRKEGQNVTLSCEQNLNHDAMYWYRQDPGQGLRLIYYSQIVNDFQKGDIAEGYSVSREKKESFPLTVTSAQKNPTAFYLCASSENSNTGELFFGEGSRLTVL.

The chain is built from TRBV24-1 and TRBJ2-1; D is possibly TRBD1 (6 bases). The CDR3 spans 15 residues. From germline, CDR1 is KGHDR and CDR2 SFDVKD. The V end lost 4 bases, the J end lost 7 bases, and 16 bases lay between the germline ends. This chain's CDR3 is CATSDPGTKGNEQFF. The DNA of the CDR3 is TGTGCCACCAGTGACCCCGGGACAAAGGGAAATGAGCAGTTCTTC.

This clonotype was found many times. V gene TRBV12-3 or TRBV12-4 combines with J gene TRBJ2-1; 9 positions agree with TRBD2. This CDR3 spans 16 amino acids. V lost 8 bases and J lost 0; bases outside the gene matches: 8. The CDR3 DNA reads TGTGCCAGCTCCCCCCCGGGACTAGCCTCCTACAATGAGCAGTTCTTC. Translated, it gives CASSPPGLASYNEQFF.

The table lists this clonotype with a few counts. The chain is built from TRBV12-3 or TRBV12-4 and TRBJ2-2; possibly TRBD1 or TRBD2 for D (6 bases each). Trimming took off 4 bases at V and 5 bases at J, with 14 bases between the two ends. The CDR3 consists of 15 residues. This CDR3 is CASSYGGLWTGELFF. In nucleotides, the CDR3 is TGTGCCAGCAGTTATGGGGGGCTGTGGACCGGGGAGCTGTTTTTT.

This CDR3 is CASSNRNEQFF. CDR3 in DNA: TGTGCCAGCAGCAACAGAAATGAGCAGTTCTTC. J is TRBJ2-1 and V is TRBV12-3 or TRBV12-4; D gene uncertain. V dropped 6 bases and J dropped 7 bases, with 7 bases sitting between them. CDR3 length: 11 amino acids.

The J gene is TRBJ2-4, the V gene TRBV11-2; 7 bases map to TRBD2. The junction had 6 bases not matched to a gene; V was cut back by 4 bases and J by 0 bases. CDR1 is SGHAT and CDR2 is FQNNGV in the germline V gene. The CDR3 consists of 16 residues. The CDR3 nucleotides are TGTGCCAGCAGCTCGTATGCGGGGGTAGCCAAAAACATTCAGTACTTC. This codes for CASSSYAGVAKNIQYF. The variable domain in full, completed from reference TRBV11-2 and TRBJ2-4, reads EAGVAQSPRYKIIEKRQSVAFWCNPISGHATLYWYQQILGQGPKLLIQFQNNGVVDDSQLPKDRFSAERLKGVDSTLKIQPAKLEDSAVYLCASSSYAGVAKNIQYFGAGTRLSVL.

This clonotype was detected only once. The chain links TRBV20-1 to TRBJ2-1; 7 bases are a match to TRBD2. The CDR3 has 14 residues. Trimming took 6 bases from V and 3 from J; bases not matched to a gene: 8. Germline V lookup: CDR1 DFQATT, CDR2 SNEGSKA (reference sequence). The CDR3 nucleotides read TGCAGTGCCGCGTTTCTAGCGGTCTACAATGAGCAGTTCTTC. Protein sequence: CSAAFLAVYNEQFF.

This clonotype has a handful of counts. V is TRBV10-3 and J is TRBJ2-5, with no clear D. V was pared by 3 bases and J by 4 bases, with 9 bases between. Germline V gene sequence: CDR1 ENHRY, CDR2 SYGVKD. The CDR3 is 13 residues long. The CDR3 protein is CAISDGEGETQYF. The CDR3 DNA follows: TGTGCCATCAGTGATGGGGAAGGAGAGACCCAGTACTTC.

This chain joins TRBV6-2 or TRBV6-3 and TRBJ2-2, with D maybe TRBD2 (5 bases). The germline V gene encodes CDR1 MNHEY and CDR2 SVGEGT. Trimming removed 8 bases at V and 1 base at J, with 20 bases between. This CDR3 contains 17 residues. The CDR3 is CASSPRGLKGNTGELFF. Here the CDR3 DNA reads TGTGCCAGCTCCCCCCGAGGGCTAAAGGGGAACACCGGGGAGCTGTTTTTT.

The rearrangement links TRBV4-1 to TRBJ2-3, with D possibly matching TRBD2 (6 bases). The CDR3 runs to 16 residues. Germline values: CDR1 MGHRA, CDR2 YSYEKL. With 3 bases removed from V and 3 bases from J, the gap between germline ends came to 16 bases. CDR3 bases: TGCGCCAGCAGCCAGACGGGGGACCTAGGTACAGATACGCAGTATTTT. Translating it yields CASSQTGDLGTDTQYF.

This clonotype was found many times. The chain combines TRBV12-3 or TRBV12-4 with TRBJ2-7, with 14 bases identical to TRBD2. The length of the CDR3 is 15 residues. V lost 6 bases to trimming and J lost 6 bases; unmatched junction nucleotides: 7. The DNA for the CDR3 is TGTGCCAGCAGCCCCGGACTAGCGGGAGGTCGCGAGCAGTACTTC. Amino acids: CASSPGLAGGREQYF.

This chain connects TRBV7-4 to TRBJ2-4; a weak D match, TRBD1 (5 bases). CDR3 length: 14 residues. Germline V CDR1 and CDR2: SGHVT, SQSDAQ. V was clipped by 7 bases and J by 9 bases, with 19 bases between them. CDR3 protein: CASNPGQAWGIQYF. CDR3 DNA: TGTGCCAGCAACCCAGGGCAGGCTTGGGGCATTCAGTACTTC.

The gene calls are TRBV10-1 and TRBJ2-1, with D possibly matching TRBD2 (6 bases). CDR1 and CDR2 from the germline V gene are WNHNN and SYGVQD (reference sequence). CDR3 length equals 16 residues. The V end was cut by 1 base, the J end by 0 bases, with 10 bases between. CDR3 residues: CASSEYADYSYNEQFF. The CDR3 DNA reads TGCGCCAGCAGTGAGTACGCGGACTACTCCTACAATGAGCAGTTCTTC.

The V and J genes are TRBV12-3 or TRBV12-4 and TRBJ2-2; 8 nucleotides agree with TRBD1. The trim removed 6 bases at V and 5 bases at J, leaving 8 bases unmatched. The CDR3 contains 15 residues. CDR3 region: CASRETGAGTGELFF. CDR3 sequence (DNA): TGTGCCAGCAGGGAGACAGGGGCGGGGACCGGGGAGCTGTTTTTT.

As DNA, the CDR3 is TGTGCCAGCACCCGGGCCACCACCGGTTCTGAAGCTTTCTTT. Its protein is CASTRATTGSEAFF. This sequence joins TRBV13 and TRBJ1-1; unclear D gene. This CDR3 region has 14 residues. V was pared by 7 bases and J by 6 bases, with 18 bases between. The germline V gene has CDR1 PRHDT and CDR2 FYEKMQ (reference sequence).